This TCR beta chain came from a study of blood T cells in healthy people across ages. Across the whole study: Through template switching, about one barcoded beta molecule was captured per two T cells, as measured in model experiments.

The CDR3 consists of 13 residues. In germline, CDR1 is DFQATT, CDR2 SNEGSKA (reference sequence). This clonotype was recorded a few times. The second PCR ran roughly 6 to 12 cycles with a sample-barcoded 5' primer and J-beta primers. Each cDNA molecule was tagged by a template-switch adaptor with 12 random nucleotides. TCRdb reanalysed the 5' RACE reads using MiXCR and keeps one entry per CDR3 protein. The repertoire holds 380,000 or so distinct CDR3 sequences, 45% to 65% seen once, with 51% in the top ten. V is TRBV20-1 and J is TRBJ2-4, with 8 positions matching TRBD2. Gene TRBJ2-5 matches the end of the DNA better, so the J call may be wrong. This receptor was obtained from a man between 60 and 75 years old in good health. The specimen was blood. The CDR3: CSASAGGQETQYF. CDR3 DNA sequence: TGCAGTGCTAGTGCGGGGGGCCAAGAGACCCAGTACTTC.